Sequencing of this T cell receptor (beta chain) was carried out in a study of T cell responses to AZD1222 COVID-19 vaccine. Study-wide points: At 160-218 and 743-854, vaccine-associated CD4 TCRs were dominant, and they spanned spike. Donors were chiefly white British, with a greater number of females, and clonal diversity was perhaps underestimated.

A remark on this clone: The antigen is unknown.

Only in-frame clones appear in the TCRdb table, and some are missing; sequencing was by immunoSEQ multiplex PCR. Among under 200,000 clones listed, roughly 92% were seen once. Germline V gives CDR1 SEHNR, CDR2 FQNEAQ (reference sequence). V was trimmed by 5 bases and J by 6 bases, leaving 16 bases between them. The CDR3 covers 14 residues. V is TRBV7-9 and J is TRBJ1-1; D not resolved. The source material was peripheral blood, sampled on day 0 of AZD1222 vaccination. The receptor was isolated from an adult in good health. The CDR3 loop reads CASSDGGRAAEAFF. The CDR3 coding sequence is TGTGCCAGCAGCGACGGAGGGAGGGCGGCTGAAGCTTTCTTT.